The 5 T cell receptor beta chains listed next were all sequenced from one sample in a study of human thymus T cells. Some clones are missing from TCRdb's copy, which holds only in-frame ones; the method was immunoSEQ multiplex PCR. The table lists 55,000 to 85,000 clones, over 85% of them singletons, with around 0.037% in the top ten. Resections that were taken during corrective heart surgery supplied the thymus tissue. The sample taken for sequencing was thymus tissue. The source of these receptors is a girl under three years old with a congenital heart defect but otherwise immunologically healthy.

The chain employs TRBV14 and TRBJ2-7; TRBD2 aligns across 7 bases. This CDR3 comprises 15 residues. The V and J ends lost 1 base and 5 bases, in that order; junction bases with no gene match: 8. The germline CDR1 and CDR2 sequences are SGHDN and FVKESK. CDR3 sequence: CASSQVLAPLDEQYF. The CDR3 nucleotides read TGTGCCAGCAGCCAAGTACTAGCGCCACTCGACGAGCAGTACTTC.

This clone has only a few counts. The J gene is TRBJ1-5, the V gene TRBV9; D remains unclear. Germline loops: CDR1 SGDLS, CDR2 YYNGEE. V lost 0 bases and J 6 bases, leaving 7 bases between the germline ends. The CDR3 spans 13 residues. The CDR3, as DNA: TGTGCCAGCAGCGTAGGCGGCACTCAGCCCCAGCATTTT. Its protein product is CASSVGGTQPQHF.

The V call is TRBV6-1, the J call TRBJ2-7; TRBD1 aligns across 7 bases. This CDR3 contains 15 residues. The V gene end was trimmed by 6 bases and the J gene end by 1 base; junction bases not matched to a gene: 9. Germline values: CDR1 MNHNS, CDR2 SASEGT. The CDR3 DNA reads as TGTGCCAGCAGACAAGCCGGGACAGCATCCTACGAGCAGTACTTC. Residues: CASRQAGTASYEQYF.

This clone was seen only once. J is TRBJ1-1 and V is TRBV11-2; D is unclear. V lost 0 bases, J lost 2 bases, and 16 bases lay in between. This CDR3 is 17 amino acids long. The V gene's germline CDR1 is SGHAT and CDR2 FQNNGV. The CDR3 spells CASSLEHRRVGNTEAFF. The CDR3 DNA sequence: TGTGCCAGCAGCTTAGAACATCGTAGGGTTGGTAACACTGAAGCTTTCTTT.

The genes are TRBV28 and TRBJ2-7; 7 bases map to TRBD2. The CDR3 extends over 18 amino acids. V lost 2 bases, J lost 3 bases, and 16 bases stayed unmatched. The germline gives CDR1 MDHEN, CDR2 SYDVKM. The CDR3 protein is CASSLLADTIGGIYEQYF. The CDR3 nucleotides are TGTGCCAGCAGTTTACTAGCGGACACAATCGGGGGGATCTACGAGCAGTACTTC.